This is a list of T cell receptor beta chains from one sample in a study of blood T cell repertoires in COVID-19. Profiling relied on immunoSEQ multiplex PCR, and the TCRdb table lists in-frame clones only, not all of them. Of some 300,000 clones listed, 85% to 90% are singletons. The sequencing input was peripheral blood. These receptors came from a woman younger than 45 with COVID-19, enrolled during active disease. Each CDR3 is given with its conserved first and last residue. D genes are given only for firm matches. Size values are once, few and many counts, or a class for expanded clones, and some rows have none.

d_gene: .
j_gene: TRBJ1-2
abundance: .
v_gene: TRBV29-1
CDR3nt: TGCAGCGTTTCAGAACAGCCCTTTAACTATGGCTACACCTTC
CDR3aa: CSVSEQPFNYGYTF

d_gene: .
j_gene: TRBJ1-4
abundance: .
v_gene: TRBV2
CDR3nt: TGTGCCAGCAGTTCCGAACAGAATGAAAAACTGTTTTTT
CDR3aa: CASSSEQNEKLFF

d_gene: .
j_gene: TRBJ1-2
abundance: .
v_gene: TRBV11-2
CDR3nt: TGTGCCAGCAGCTTAATGGCGGTTGGCTACACCTTC
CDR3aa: CASSLMAVGYTF

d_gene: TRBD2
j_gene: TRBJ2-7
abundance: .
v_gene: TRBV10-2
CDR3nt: TGCGCCAGCACCCAAACCCTGAGCGGGGGGGCTAATGAGCAGTACTTC
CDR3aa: CASTQTLSGGANEQYF

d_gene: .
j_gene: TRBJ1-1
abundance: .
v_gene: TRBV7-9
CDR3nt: TGTGCCAGCAGCTTAGCGGCGGGAACTGAAGCTTTCTTT
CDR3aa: CASSLAAGTEAFF

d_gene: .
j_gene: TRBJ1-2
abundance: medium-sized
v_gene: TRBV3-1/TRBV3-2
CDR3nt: TGTGCCAGCAGTCGAGGAGACCGGTCTGGCTACACCTTC
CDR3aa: CASSRGDRSGYTF

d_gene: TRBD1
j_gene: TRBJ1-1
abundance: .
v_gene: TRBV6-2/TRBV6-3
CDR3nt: TGTGCCAGCAGTTCTACAGGGGCGAGGAACACTGAAGCTTTCTTT
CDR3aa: CASSSTGARNTEAFF

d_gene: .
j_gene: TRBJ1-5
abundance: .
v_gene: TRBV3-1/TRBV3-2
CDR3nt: TGTGCCAGCAGCCGGGGACTAACCGATGGGCCCCAGCATTTT
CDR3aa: CASSRGLTDGPQHF

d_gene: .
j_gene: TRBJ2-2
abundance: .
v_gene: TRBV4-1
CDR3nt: TGCGCCAGCAGCCACAGTTCGAACACCGGGGAGCTGTTTTTT
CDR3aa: CASSHSSNTGELFF

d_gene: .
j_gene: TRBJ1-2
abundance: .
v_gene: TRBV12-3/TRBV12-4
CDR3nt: TGTGCCAGCAGTTCAGACTACTATGGCTACACCTTC
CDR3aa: CASSSDYYGYTF

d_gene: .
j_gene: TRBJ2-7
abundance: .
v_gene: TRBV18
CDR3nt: TGTGCCAGCTTGCCTGGGGCGAGGGGGGAGCAGTACTTC
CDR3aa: CASLPGARGEQYF

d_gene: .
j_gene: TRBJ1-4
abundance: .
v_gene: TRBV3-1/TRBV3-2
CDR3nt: TGTGCCAGCAGCCAGCTGAACGGAAAACTGTTTTTT
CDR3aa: CASSQLNGKLFF

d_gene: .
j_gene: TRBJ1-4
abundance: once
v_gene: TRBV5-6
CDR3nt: TGTGCCAGCAGCCCCAAGGGGCTTTCAAAACTGTTTTTT
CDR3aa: CASSPKGLSKLFF

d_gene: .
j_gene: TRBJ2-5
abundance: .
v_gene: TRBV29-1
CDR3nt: TGCAGCGGCCTTCGGGAGACCCAGTACTTC
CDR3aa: CSGLRETQYF

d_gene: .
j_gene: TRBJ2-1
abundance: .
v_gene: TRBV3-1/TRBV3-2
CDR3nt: TGTGCCAGCAGCCAAGGGGCAGGTGAGCAGTTCTTC
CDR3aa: CASSQGAGEQFF

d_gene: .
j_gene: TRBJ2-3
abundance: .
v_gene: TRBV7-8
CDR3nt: TGTGCCAGCAGCTTAGGTGGGGGCCCCTCAGATACGCAGTATTTT
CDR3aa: CASSLGGGPSDTQYF

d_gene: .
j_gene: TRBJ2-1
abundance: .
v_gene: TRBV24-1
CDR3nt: TGTGCCACCAGTGATTGGCGGGATGAGCAGTTCTTC
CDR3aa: CATSDWRDEQFF

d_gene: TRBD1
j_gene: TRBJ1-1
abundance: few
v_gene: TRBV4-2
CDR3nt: TGTGCCAGCAGCCAAGGGGGGACAGGGGGCACTGAAGCTTTCTTT
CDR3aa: CASSQGGTGGTEAFF

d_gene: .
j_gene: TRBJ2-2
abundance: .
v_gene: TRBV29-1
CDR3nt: TGCAGCGTCAGGACGGGAACCGGGGAGCTGTTTTTT
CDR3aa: CSVRTGTGELFF

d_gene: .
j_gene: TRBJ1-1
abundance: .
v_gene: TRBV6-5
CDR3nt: TGTGCCAGCAGCCACCGGACAGAGAACACTGAAGCTTTCTTT
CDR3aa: CASSHRTENTEAFF

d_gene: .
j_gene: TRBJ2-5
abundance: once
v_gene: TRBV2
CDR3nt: TGTGCCAGCAGTGGAGATTGGGACACCTCAGGAGAGACCCAGTACTTC
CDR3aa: CASSGDWDTSGETQYF

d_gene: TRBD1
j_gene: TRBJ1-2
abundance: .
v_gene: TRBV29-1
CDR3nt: TGCAGCGTGGACAGGGGGGACCACTATGGCTACACCTTC
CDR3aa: CSVDRGDHYGYTF

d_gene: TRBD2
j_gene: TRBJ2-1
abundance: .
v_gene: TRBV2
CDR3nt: TGTGCCAGTCTGACTAGCGACGCATACAATGAGCAGTTCTTC
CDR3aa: CASLTSDAYNEQFF

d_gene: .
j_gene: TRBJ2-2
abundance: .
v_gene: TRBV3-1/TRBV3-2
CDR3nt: TGTGCCAGCAGCCCCTTAGGGGGGACAGCGGGCACCGGGGAGCTGTTTTTT
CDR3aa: CASSPLGGTAGTGELFF

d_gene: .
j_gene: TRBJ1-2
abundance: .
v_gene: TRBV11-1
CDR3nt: TGTGCCAGCAGCCGCGACACCTATGGCTACACCTTC
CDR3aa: CASSRDTYGYTF

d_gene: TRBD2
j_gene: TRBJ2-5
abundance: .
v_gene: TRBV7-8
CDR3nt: TGTGCCAGCAGCACCAGACTAGCGGGGGTGGAGACCCAGTACTTC
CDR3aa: CASSTRLAGVETQYF

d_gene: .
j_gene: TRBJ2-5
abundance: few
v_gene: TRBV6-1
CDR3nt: TGTGCCAGCAGTGAATTTGCGGGGTTAGGGGAGACCCAGTACTTC
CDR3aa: CASSEFAGLGETQYF

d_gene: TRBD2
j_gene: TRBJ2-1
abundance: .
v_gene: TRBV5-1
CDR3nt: TGCGCCAGCAGCTTGGGACCGGGGGGATCCTACAATGAGCAGTTCTTC
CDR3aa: CASSLGPGGSYNEQFF

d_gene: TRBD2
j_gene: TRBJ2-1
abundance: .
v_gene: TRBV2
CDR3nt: TGTGCCAGCGATTGGAGCGGGGCAAACAATGAGCAGTTCTTC
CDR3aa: CASDWSGANNEQFF

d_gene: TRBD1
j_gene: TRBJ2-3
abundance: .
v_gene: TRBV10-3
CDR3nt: TGTGCCATGAAGAGGGACAGGGTAAGTCGGGATACGCAGTATTTT
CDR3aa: CAMKRDRVSRDTQYF

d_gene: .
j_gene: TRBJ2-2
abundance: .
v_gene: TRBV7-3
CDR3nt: TGTGCCAGCAGTGATCGGTTGGGGGGATTCACCGGGGAGCTGTTTTTT
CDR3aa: CASSDRLGGFTGELFF

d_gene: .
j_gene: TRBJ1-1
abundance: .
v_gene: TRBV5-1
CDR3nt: TGCGCCAGCCGACGGGGGAACACTGAAGCTTTCTTT
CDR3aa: CASRRGNTEAFF

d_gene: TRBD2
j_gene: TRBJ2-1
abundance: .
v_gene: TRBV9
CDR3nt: TGTGCCAGCAGCGTCCGGACTGGGGGGGATGAGCAGTTCTTC
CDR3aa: CASSVRTGGDEQFF

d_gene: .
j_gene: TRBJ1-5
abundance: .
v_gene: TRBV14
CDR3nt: TGTGCCAGCAGCCAAGATTCGGGACACTGCAATCAGCCCCAGCATTTT
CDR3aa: CASSQDSGHCNQPQHF

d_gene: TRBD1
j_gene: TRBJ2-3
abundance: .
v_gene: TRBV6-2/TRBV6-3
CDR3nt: TGTGCCAGCAGCCGACGACAGGGGCGCACAGATACGCAGTATTTT
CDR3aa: CASSRRQGRTDTQYF

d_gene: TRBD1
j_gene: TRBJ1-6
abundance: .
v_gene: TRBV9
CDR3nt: TGTGCCAGCAGCGCTGGACAGGGGAGCTATAATTCACCCCTCCACTTT
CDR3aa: CASSAGQGSYNSPLHF

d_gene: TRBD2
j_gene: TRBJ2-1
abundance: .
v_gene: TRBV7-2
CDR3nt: TGTGCCAGCAGCTTAGCTAGCGGGGGGGTTGGTTTCTCCTACAATGAGCAGTTCTTC
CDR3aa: CASSLASGGVGFSYNEQFF

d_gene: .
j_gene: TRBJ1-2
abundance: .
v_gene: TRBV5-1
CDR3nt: TGCGCCAGCAGCTTGAGCCTTTATCCCGACTACACCTTC
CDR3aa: CASSLSLYPDYTF

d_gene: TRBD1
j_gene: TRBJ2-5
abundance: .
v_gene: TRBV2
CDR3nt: TGTGCCATCAGGAGGACAGGATCCCAAGAGACCCAGTACTTC
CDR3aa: CAIRRTGSQETQYF

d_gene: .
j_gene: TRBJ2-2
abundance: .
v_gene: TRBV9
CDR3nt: TGTGCCAGTAGGGGGGGCCACGCGAACACCGGGGAGCTGTTTTTT
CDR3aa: CASRGGHANTGELFF

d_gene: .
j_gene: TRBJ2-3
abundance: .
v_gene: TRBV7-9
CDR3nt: TGTGCCAGCAGCTTAGTGGATGACACCTCCCTTGGGTATTTT
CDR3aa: CASSLVDDTSLGYF

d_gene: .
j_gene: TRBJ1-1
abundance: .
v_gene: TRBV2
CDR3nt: TGTGCCAGCAGTGAGGACTTCTCTAACACTGAAGCTTTCTTT
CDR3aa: CASSEDFSNTEAFF

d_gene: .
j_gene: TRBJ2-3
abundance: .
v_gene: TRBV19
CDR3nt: TGTGCCAGTACGCCTGGGGGGTTTGATACGCAGTATTTT
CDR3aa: CASTPGGFDTQYF

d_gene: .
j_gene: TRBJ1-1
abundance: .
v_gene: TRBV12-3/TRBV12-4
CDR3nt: TGTGCCAGCAAGAGGACAGAGAACACTGAAGCTTTCTTT
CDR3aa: CASKRTENTEAFF

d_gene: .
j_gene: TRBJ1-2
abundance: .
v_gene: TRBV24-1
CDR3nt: TGTGCCACCAGTGATTTAAGAGAATATGGCTACACCTTC
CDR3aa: CATSDLREYGYTF

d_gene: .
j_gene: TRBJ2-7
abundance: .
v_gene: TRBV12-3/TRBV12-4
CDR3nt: TGTGCCAGCAGTTCCCCTTACTCCGAGCAGTACTTC
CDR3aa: CASSSPYSEQYF

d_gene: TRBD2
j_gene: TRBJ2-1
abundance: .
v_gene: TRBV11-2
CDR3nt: TGTGCCAGCAGCCGGACTAGCGGGGGTGGTGAGCAGTTCTTC
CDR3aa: CASSRTSGGGEQFF

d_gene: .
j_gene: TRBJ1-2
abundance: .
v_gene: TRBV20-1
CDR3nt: TGCAGTGCTAGTTCGAACAGTTATTATGGCTACACCTTC
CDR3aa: CSASSNSYYGYTF

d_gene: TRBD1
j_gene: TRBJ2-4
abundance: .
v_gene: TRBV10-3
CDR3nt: TGTGCCATCAGTAGGACAGGGGACAACATTCAGTACTTC
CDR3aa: CAISRTGDNIQYF

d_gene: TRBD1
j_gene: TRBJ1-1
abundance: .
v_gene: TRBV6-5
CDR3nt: TGTGCCAGCTCTACAGGGGTAACTGAAGCTTTCTTT
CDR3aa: CASSTGVTEAFF

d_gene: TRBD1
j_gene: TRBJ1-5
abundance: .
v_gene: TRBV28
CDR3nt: TGTGCCAGCAGTTTAGGGTTCCCAGGGGGCTACAATCAGCCCCAGCATTTT
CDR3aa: CASSLGFPGGYNQPQHF

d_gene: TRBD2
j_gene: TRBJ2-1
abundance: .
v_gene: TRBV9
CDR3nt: TGTGCCAGCAGCGTAGCTCAGTGGGGACTAGAATTCTTC
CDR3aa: CASSVAQWGLEFF

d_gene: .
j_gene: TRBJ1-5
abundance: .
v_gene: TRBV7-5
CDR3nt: TGTGTCAGAAGCCCGGGTAGAAGGGGTGAGCAGCATTTT
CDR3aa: CVRSPGRRGEQHF